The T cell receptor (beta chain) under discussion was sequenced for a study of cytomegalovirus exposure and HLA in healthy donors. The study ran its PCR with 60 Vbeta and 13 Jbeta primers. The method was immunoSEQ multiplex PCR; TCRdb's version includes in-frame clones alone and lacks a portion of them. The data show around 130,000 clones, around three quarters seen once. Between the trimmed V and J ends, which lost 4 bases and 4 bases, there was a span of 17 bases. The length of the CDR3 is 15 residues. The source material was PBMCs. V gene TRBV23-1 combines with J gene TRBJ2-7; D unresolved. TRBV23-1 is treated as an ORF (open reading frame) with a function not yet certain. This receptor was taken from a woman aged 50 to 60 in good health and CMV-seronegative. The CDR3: CASSRGHRNTYEQYF. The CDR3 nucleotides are TGCGCCAGCAGTCGAGGCCATCGGAACACTTACGAGCAGTACTTC.